This T cell receptor (beta chain) derives from a study of T cell responses to AZD1222 COVID-19 vaccine. CDR1 and CDR2 (germline): LNHDA, SQIVND (reference sequence). V dropped 1 base and J dropped 2; count of bases not matched to a gene: 4. This CDR3 spans 15 amino acids. Repertoires were generated with immunoSEQ multiplex PCR, while TCRdb's copy carries only in-frame clones and drops some. Of under 95,000 clones in the sample, roughly 90% were seen once. The sequenced sample was peripheral blood, obtained 28 days after the second AZD1222 dose. This clonotype was obtained from an adult who received the AZD1222 COVID-19 vaccine. The chain combines TRBV19 with TRBJ2-7; 8 nucleotides align to TRBD1. The CDR3 region has the DNA TGTGCCAGTAGTATAGGGGCCAGGGGGCCCTACGAGCAGTACTTC. Translation gives CASSIGARGPYEQYF.